A single sample is the source of the 16 T cell receptor beta chains below, sequenced in a study of shared clonotypes between healthy human individuals. Clones were read by immunoSEQ multiplex PCR, and TCRdb kept only the in-frame ones, dropping some. The profile shows roughly 2.1 million clones, about 92% of them singletons. CD45RO-negative CD8 cells positively selected for CCR7 made up the naive population, which excluded terminally differentiated effector memory CD45RA+ cells. Material: naive CD8+ T cells from PBMCs. These receptors originate from a man between 18 and 35 years old in good health. Some clones in this sample may be carry-over from other donors' samples.

Written as DNA, the CDR3 is TGCGCCAGCAGCCAACTAGCGGGGACTAACAATGAGCAGTTCTTC. Translated: CASSQLAGTNNEQFF. The rearrangement uses TRBV4-1 and TRBJ2-1; 9 bases are a match to TRBD2. V shed 2 bases and J 5 bases; nucleotides not matched to a gene: 4. In germline, CDR1 is MGHRA, CDR2 YSYEKL. The CDR3 runs to 15 residues.

This chain joins TRBV19 and TRBJ2-7, with D possibly being TRBD1 (6 bases). The CDR3 is 15 amino acids. The V end lost 5 bases, the J end lost 0 bases, and 14 bases lay between the germline ends. CDR1 and CDR2 from the germline V gene are LNHDA and SQIVND (reference sequence). CDR3 residues: CASSVTGYPSYEQYF. CDR3 coding DNA: TGTGCCAGTAGTGTAACAGGGTACCCCTCCTACGAGCAGTACTTC. Together with reference TRBV19 and TRBJ2-7, the CDR3 gives the full variable domain: DGGITQSPKYLFRKEGQNVTLSCEQNLNHDAMYWYRQDPGQGLRLIYYSQIVNDFQKGDIAEGYSVSREKKESFPLTVTSAQKNPTAFYLCASSVTGYPSYEQYFGPGTRLTVT.

V gene TRBV7-9 combines with J gene TRBJ2-3; D remains unclear. Trimming pared 5 bases from V and 3 bases from J, leaving 6 bases between. There are 12 residues in the CDR3. Germline V gene sequence: CDR1 SEHNR, CDR2 FQNEAQ (reference sequence). CDR3 in DNA: TGTGCCAGCAGCCCACAAACAGATACGCAGTATTTT. Residues: CASSPQTDTQYF. Filled out from reference TRBV7-9 and TRBJ2-3, the complete variable domain reads DTGVSQNPRHKITKRGQNVTFRCDPISEHNRLYWYRQTLGQGPEFLTYFQNEAQLEKSRLLSDRFSAERPKGSFSTLEIQRTEQGDSAMYLCASSPQTDTQYFGPGTRLTVL.

This sequence joins TRBV4-1 and TRBJ2-1, with D maybe TRBD2 (6 bases). The CDR3 length is 16 residues. The V end lost 1 base, the J end lost 9 bases, and 19 bases lay between the germline ends. CDR1 is MGHRA, CDR2 YSYEKL, per germline. The CDR3 DNA follows: TGCGCCAGCAGCCAAGTTCCGGAGGGCCGGGGAGGTGAGCAGTTCTTC. This encodes CASSQVPEGRGGEQFF.

This chain joins TRBV7-9 and TRBJ2-3; D possibly matches TRBD1 or TRBD2 (5 bases each). CDR1 SEHNR and CDR2 FQNEAQ come from the germline V gene (reference sequence). This CDR3 has 15 residues. CDR3 amino acids: CASTPGRQNTDTQYF. CDR3 in DNA: TGTGCTTCAACACCGGGGCGCCAAAACACAGATACGCAGTATTTT.

The CDR3 sequence: CASSSGDVPYEQYF. CDR3 DNA sequence: TGTGCCAGCAGCTCGGGGGACGTACCCTACGAGCAGTACTTC. The chain couples TRBV5-6 to TRBJ2-7; D is perhaps TRBD2 (6 bases). Trimming removed 3 bases at V and 2 bases at J, with 12 bases between. Germline assignment: CDR1 SGHDT and CDR2 YYEEEE. This CDR3 is 14 amino acids long.

V usage is TRBV6-5 and J usage is TRBJ2-7; D perhaps matches TRBD2 (6 bases). CDR3 length equals 14 residues. The V gene lost 6 bases and the J gene lost 5 bases, with 17 bases spanning the gap. The germline gives CDR1 MNHEY, CDR2 SVGAGI. CDR3 protein: CASSPLPGVDEQYF. Written as DNA, the CDR3 is TGTGCCAGCAGCCCCCTTCCGGGGGTAGACGAGCAGTACTTC.

V and J are TRBV27 and TRBJ2-7; D is undetermined. V shed 2 bases and J shed 4 bases, with 9 bases lying between them. CDR1 and CDR2 (germline): MNHEY, SMNVEV (reference sequence). CDR3 size: 13 residues. The CDR3 spells CASSLLAKYEQYF. The DNA for the CDR3 is TGTGCCAGCAGTTTACTGGCTAAGTACGAGCAGTACTTC.

This clone was seen once. This chain joins TRBV7-2 and TRBJ2-5, with TRBD2 matching 14 bases. The junction had 11 bases not matched to a gene; V was cut back by 3 bases and J by 5 bases. Germline assignment: CDR1 SGHTA and CDR2 FQGNSA. The CDR3 has 18 amino acids. The CDR3 loop reads CASSFHGTSGSLWETQYF. DNA of the CDR3: TGTGCCAGCAGCTTTCACGGGACTAGCGGGAGTCTGTGGGAGACCCAGTACTTC.

The chain recombines TRBV5-8 with TRBJ2-2; D tentatively fits TRBD1 or TRBD2 (5 bases each). Trimming removed 4 bases at V and 0 bases at J, with 10 bases between. Germline CDR1 reads SGHTS; CDR2 reads YDEGEE. This CDR3 contains 15 residues. As DNA, the CDR3 is TGTGCCAGCAGCGTAGGGACCTCGAACACCGGGGAGCTGTTTTTT. Translating it yields CASSVGTSNTGELFF.

Concerning this clone: Other DNA sequences within the sample encode an identical CDR3. The chain joins TRBV28 to TRBJ2-7; the D is unclear. Germline CDR1 is MDHEN and CDR2 is SYDVKM. The length of the CDR3 is 10 residues. Trimming stripped 6 bases from V and 2 bases from J, with 2 bases between. The CDR3 here is CASSAYEQYF. Written as DNA, the CDR3 is TGTGCCAGCAGCGCCTACGAGCAGTACTTC.

The rearrangement joins TRBV11-2 to TRBJ1-2, with unresolved D. The V gene lost 5 bases and the J gene lost 8 bases, with 21 bases spanning the gap. CDR1 and CDR2 from the germline V gene are SGHAT and FQNNGV. This CDR3 comprises 15 residues. This CDR3 reads CASSPSIGLWGGYTF. CDR3 nucleotide sequence: TGTGCCAGCAGCCCAAGCATCGGGTTATGGGGAGGCTACACCTTC.

This chain links TRBV30 with TRBJ1-2, with D unclear. V lost 8 bases to trimming and J lost 10 bases, with 17 bases between them. CDR3 length equals 11 residues. From germline, CDR1 is GTSNPN and CDR2 SVGIG (reference sequence). This CDR3 reads CAILATFNYTF. CDR3 bases: TGTGCCATTTTGGCAACGTTCAACTACACCTTC.

The rearrangement links TRBV11-2 to TRBJ1-3, with a weak D call TRBD1 (5 bases). This CDR3 is built from 14 residues. Between the trimmed V and J ends, which lost 3 bases and 2 bases, there was a span of 8 bases. Germline V gene data show CDR1 as SGHAT and CDR2 as FQNNGV. The CDR3 protein is CASSFLGAGNTIYF. The CDR3 nucleotides are TGTGCCAGCAGCTTTCTGGGGGCTGGAAACACCATATATTTT.

The J gene is TRBJ2-3, the V gene TRBV19; no reliable D call. Germline CDR1 LNHDA, CDR2 SQIVND (reference sequence). The CDR3 length is 14 residues. The V gene lost 6 bases and the J gene lost 0 bases, with 10 bases spanning the gap. The CDR3 bases are TGTGCCAGTAGGCCAGCGAGTAGCACAGATACGCAGTATTTT. The encoded protein is CASRPASSTDTQYF.

About this clone itself: This sample also contains other DNA sequences that code for the same CDR3. The chain recombines TRBV4-3 with TRBJ2-7, with D possibly TRBD2 on 7 matching bases. CDR1 and CDR2 from the germline V gene are LGHNA and YSLEER. The ends were cut back, 0 bases at V and 4 bases at J, with 10 bases in the middle. CDR3 length: 14 residues. For the CDR3, the DNA is TGCGCCAGCAGCCAAGATCGGGGGGCGTACGAGCAGTACTTC. As protein: CASSQDRGAYEQYF.